Listed below are T cell receptor beta chains from one sample, sequenced in a study of monozygotic twins with cystic fibrosis. The repertoire was sequenced with immunoSEQ multiplex PCR; TCRdb's copy has only in-frame clones and lacks some. There are around 35,000 clones in the sample; around 82% occur only once, and roughly 1.8% lies in the top ten. Input material: blood. The receptors were sampled from a girl aged 2 to 9 with cystic fibrosis. Both conserved end residues are part of each CDR3. A D gene is named only where the DNA matches it firmly. Part of the rows lack a size; the others show once, few, many or a class for expanded clones.

NA	TRBD1	TRBV9	TRBJ1-2	TGTGCCAGCAGCGGTTCCGGGACAGTCTATGGCTACACCTTC	CASSGSGTVYGYTF
NA	TRBD1	TRBV5-1	TRBJ1-5	TGCGCCAGCAGCCTAGGGACAGGTGACAATCAGCCCCAGCATTTT	CASSLGTGDNQPQHF
NA	TRBD2	TRBV9	TRBJ2-7	TGTGCCAGCAGCGTAACTAGCGGGAACTACGAGCAGTACTTC	CASSVTSGNYEQYF
once	TRBD1	TRBV27	TRBJ2-5	TGTGCCAGCAGTTTTTCCCAGGGGGCAGGAGAGACCCAGTACTTC	CASSFSQGAGETQYF
NA	NA	TRBV12-5	TRBJ2-1	TGTGCTAGTGGTTTGGGACAGTACAATGAGCAGTTCTTC	CASGLGQYNEQFF
NA	TRBD1	TRBV6-6	TRBJ2-4	TGTGCCAGCAGGGCCGGGACAGCCCTAGCCAAAAACATTCAGTACTTC	CASRAGTALAKNIQYF
NA	NA	TRBV28	TRBJ1-3	TGTGCCAGCAGTTTCCCCTCAGGAGGGGCATCGGGAAACACCATATATTTT	CASSFPSGGASGNTIYF
NA	NA	TRBV2	TRBJ1-5	TGTGCCAGCACGAAGTCAGGCAATAGCAATCAGCCCCAGCATTTT	CASTKSGNSNQPQHF
NA	TRBD1	TRBV30	TRBJ1-2	TGTGCCTGGTTACAGGGGCCCCTCCGCTATGGCTACACCTTC	CAWLQGPLRYGYTF
NA	NA	TRBV7-9	TRBJ1-6	TGTGCCAGCAGCTCAGCAGGTTCCTATAATTCACCCCTCCACTTT	CASSSAGSYNSPLHF
NA	NA	TRBV19	TRBJ1-3	TGTGCCACCTCGACTATCCTCTCTGGAAACACCATATATTTT	CATSTILSGNTIYF
NA	NA	TRBV6-6	TRBJ2-2	TGTGCCAGCAGTAAAGCCGGGGACATGGGGGAGCTGTTTTTT	CASSKAGDMGELFF
few	NA	TRBV4-1	TRBJ1-1	TGCGCCAGCAGCCCCGGCTATTGGCCTGAAGCTTTCTTT	CASSPGYWPEAFF
NA	NA	TRBV11-1	TRBJ1-6	TGTGCCAGCAGTCTAGGTGGAAAATCACCCCTCCACTTT	CASSLGGKSPLHF
NA	TRBD1	TRBV19	TRBJ1-1	TGTGCCAGTCACAGGGGCCTGAAGGGCACTGAAGCTTTCTTT	CASHRGLKGTEAFF
NA	TRBD1	TRBV5-6	TRBJ1-2	TGTGCCAGCAGCCCGACCGGGACAGGGACCTTCTATGGCTACACCTTC	CASSPTGTGTFYGYTF
NA	NA	TRBV11-2	TRBJ1-1	TGTGCCAGCAGCTTAGGCCCGGGGATGAACACTGAAGCTTTCTTT	CASSLGPGMNTEAFF
NA	NA	TRBV6-6	TRBJ2-7	TGTGCCAGCAGCCACGGTTGGACCTCCGAGCAGTACTTC	CASSHGWTSEQYF
NA	NA	TRBV9	TRBJ1-1	TGTGCCAGCAGCGCAGAGGGGTTCGGGACTGAAGCTTTCTTT	CASSAEGFGTEAFF
NA	NA	TRBV2	TRBJ2-7	TGTGCCAGCAGTGAAGCGGAGGACCCCGAGCAGTACTTC	CASSEAEDPEQYF
NA	TRBD1	TRBV6-5	TRBJ1-2	TGTGCCAGCAGTAGACAGGGGTGGGACTATGGCTACACCTTC	CASSRQGWDYGYTF
NA	NA	TRBV6-5	TRBJ2-7	TGTGCCAGCAGCCCGAGACCGACCCCCTACGAGCAGTACTTC	CASSPRPTPYEQYF
NA	TRBD1	TRBV4-1	TRBJ2-7	TGCGCCAGCAGCCAAGGCCCCGACAGGGCCTACGAGCAGTACTTC	CASSQGPDRAYEQYF
NA	NA	TRBV11-1	TRBJ2-1	TGTGCCAGCAGCCGGAACAATGAGCAGTTCTTC	CASSRNNEQFF
NA	NA	TRBV4-1	TRBJ2-7	TGCGCCAGCAGCCCACAGGTTTTCTCCTACGAGCAGTACTTC	CASSPQVFSYEQYF
NA	NA	TRBV13	TRBJ2-2	TGTGCCAGCAGCTTAGGTCCAGGCCGCAAGGAGCTGTTTTTT	CASSLGPGRKELFF